What follows is one T cell receptor (beta chain) and its context. It lacks a known antigen. No much larger clonotype is one base removed from it; base qualities were not supplied. From the germline V gene, CDR1 is SGHDT and CDR2 is YYEEEE. Its CDR3 holds 14 amino acids, cysteine through phenylalanine. Only the CDR3 part of the read is kept: 42 bases, read in frame from the first base. At the junction V is shortened by 0 bases and J by 4 bases, with 8 bases in between. These data are taken from a study of blood T cell repertoires in COVID-19 (dated by TCRdb to the early 2020s). At the level of the whole study: Samples covering the acute and convalescent phases of COVID-19 were provided by collaborators in the United States, Italy and Spain. The dataset comprised deeply sampled blood TCRbeta repertoires from subjects exposed to, actively infected with, or recovered from COVID-19. HLA class I and class II types, where available, came from metadata supplied by the sample provider rather than from assay-based typing. Nearly every sample came with metadata listing a de-identified subject ID, COVID-19 status, age in years and sex. The samples were drawn from two sources: the first 160 participants of the ongoing ImmuneRACE study, and fewer than 1,500 subjects contributed by 6 global collaborators. The repertoires were released in a freely available public database meant as a resource for research on the immune response to SARS-CoV-2. The material from the prospective study consisted of cDNA or gDNA derived from T cells, B-cell-depleted T cells, or PBMCs.

Whole blood was collected in K2EDTA tubes by collaborating institutions according to the institutions' own protocols. For TCRbeta analysis, collaborators shipped samples as frozen whole blood, isolated PBMCs, or DNA extracted from either of those sample types. TCRbeta CDR3 regions were amplified from genomic DNA using the immunoSEQ Assay, a bias-controlled multiplex PCR. As for the original processing: The number of nucleated cells in each sample was estimated by amplification of reference gene primers within the assay. Sequence reads were collapsed and filtered to measure the absolute abundance of every unique TCRbeta CDR3 rearrangement. For each sample, productive Simpson clonality was calculated as the square root of Simpson's diversity index over productive rearrangements. TCRdb's version of the immuneACCESS table is confined to in-frame rearrangements and falls short of the full clone set. An unresolved V gene accounts for under half of the shortfall where checked; the remainder is of unknown origin. D and trimming were read from the DNA, whereas the V and J calls and clone size are those reported in that table. This sample gives over 65,000 clones in total; 90% of them show up just once. The ten largest clones add up to about 9.8% of the sample.

Broader findings and caveats from the paper: The quantity of clinical and demographic metadata differed by source and by participant and was supplied without curation.

This TCR came from a human donor in a cohort sampled during active COVID-19. The sample comprised peripheral blood. The receptor chain draws on TRBV5-6 and TRBJ1-3, with the identity of the D gene unclear. CDR3 reads: CASSLGSVGNTIYF. The DNA reads TGTGCCAGCAGCTTGGGGTCAGTCGGAAACACCATATATTTT.